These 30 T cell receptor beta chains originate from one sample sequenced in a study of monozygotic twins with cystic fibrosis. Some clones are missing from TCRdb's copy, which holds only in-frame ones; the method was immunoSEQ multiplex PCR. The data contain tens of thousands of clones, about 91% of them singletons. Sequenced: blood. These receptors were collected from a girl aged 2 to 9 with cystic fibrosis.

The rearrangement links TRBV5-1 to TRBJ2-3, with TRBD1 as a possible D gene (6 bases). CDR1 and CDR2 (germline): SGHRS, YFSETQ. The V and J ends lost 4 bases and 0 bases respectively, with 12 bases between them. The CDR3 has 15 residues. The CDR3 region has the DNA TGCGCCAGCAGCCTGGACAGCAAAAGCACAGATACGCAGTATTTT. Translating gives CASSLDSKSTDTQYF.

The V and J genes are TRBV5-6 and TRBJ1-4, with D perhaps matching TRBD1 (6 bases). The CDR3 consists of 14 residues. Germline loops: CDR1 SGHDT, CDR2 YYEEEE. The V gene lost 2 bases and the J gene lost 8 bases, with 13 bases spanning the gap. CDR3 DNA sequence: TGTGCCAGCAGCTTCCGGACAGAGAAGGAAAAACTGTTTTTT. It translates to CASSFRTEKEKLFF.

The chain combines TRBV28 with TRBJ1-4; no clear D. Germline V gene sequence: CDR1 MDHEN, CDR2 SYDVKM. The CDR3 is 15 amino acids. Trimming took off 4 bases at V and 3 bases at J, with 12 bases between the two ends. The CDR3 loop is CASSSTPGANEKLFF. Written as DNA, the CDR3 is TGTGCCAGCAGTTCGACACCCGGGGCTAATGAAAAACTGTTTTTT.

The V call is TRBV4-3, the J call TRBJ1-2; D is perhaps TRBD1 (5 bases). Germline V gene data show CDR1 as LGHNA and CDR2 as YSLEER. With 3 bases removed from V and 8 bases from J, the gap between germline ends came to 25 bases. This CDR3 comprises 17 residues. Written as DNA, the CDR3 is TGCGCCAGCAGCCAGATGTCCCCTGGGGTGGGGGGAGGAGGCTACACCTTC. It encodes CASSQMSPGVGGGGYTF.

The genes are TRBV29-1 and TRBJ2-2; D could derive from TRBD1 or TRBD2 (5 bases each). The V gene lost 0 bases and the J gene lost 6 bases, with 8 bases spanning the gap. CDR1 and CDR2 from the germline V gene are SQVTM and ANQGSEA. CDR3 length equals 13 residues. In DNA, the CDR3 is TGCAGCGTTGAAGAACAGGAGGCCGGGGAGCTGTTTTTT. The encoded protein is CSVEEQEAGELFF.

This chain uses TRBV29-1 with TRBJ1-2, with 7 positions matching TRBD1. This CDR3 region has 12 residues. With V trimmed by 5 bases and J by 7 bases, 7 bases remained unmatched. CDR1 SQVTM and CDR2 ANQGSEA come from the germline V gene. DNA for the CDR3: TGCAGCGTTCTTCCAGGGGGGGGTGGCTACACCTTC. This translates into CSVLPGGGGYTF. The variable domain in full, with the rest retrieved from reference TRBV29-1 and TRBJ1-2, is SAVISQKPSRDICQRGTSLTIQCQVDSQVTMMFWYRQQPGQSLTLIATANQGSEATYESGFVIDKFPISRPNLTFSTLTVSNMSPEDSSIYLCSVLPGGGGYTFGSGTRLTVV.

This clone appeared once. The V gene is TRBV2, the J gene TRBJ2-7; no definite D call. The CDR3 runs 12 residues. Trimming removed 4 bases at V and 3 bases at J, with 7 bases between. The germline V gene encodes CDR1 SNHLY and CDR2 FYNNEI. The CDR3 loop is CASSGSHYEQYF. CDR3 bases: TGTGCCAGCAGTGGGAGTCACTACGAGCAGTACTTC.

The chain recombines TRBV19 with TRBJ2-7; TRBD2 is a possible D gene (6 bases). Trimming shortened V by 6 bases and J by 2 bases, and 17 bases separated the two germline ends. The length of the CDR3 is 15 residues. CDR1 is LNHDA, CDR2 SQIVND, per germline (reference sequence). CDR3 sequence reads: CASRSSAGIAYEQYF. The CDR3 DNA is TGTGCCAGTAGGTCTTCGGCGGGGATTGCCTACGAGCAGTACTTC.

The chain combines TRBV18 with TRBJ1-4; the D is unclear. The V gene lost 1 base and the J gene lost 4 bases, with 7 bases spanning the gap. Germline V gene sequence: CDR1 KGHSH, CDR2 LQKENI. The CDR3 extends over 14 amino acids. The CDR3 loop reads CASSPQGLNEKLFF. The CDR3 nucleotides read TGTGCCAGCTCACCACAGGGCCTTAATGAAAAACTGTTTTTT.

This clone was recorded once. The CDR3 protein is CASKKGAGAAYEQYF. The CDR3, as DNA: TGCGCCAGCAAGAAGGGGGCGGGGGCAGCCTACGAGCAGTACTTC. The chain has TRBV5-1 and TRBJ2-7; possibly TRBD1 or TRBD2 for D (7 bases each). CDR3 length: 15 amino acids. Trimming stripped 6 bases from V and 2 bases from J, with 18 bases between. CDR1 and CDR2 from the germline V gene are SGHRS and YFSETQ.

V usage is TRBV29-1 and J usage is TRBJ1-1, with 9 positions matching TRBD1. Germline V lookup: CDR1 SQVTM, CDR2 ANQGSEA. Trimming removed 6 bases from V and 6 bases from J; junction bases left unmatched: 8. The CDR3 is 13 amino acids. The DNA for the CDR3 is TGCAGCGTCCCCGGGACAGGGTCGCCTGAAGCTTTCTTT. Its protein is CSVPGTGSPEAFF. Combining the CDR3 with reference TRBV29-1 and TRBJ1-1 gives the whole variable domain SAVISQKPSRDICQRGTSLTIQCQVDSQVTMMFWYRQQPGQSLTLIATANQGSEATYESGFVIDKFPISRPNLTFSTLTVSNMSPEDSSIYLCSVPGTGSPEAFFGQGTRLTVV.

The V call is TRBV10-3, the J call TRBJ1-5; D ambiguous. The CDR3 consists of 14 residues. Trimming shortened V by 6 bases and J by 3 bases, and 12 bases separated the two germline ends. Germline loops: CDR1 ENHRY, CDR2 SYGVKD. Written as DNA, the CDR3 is TGTGCCATCAGAGCCGGACTGGTCAATCAGCCCCAGCATTTT. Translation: CAIRAGLVNQPQHF.

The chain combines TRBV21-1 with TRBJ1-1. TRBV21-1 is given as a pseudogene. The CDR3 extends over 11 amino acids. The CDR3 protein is CASSKADEAFF. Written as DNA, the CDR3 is TGTGCCAGCAGCAAAGCGGATGAAGCTTTCTTT.

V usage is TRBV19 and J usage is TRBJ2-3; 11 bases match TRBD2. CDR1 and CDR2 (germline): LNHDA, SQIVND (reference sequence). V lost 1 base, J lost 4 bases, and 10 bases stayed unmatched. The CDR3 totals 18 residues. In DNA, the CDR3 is TGTGCCAGTAGTATAGGGCTAGCGGGGGGCCCTACATCAGATACGCAGTATTTT. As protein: CASSIGLAGGPTSDTQYF.

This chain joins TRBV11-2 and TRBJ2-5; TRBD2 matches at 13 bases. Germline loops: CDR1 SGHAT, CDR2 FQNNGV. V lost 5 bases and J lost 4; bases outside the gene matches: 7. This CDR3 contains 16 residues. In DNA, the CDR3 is TGTGCCAGCAGCAAGACTAGCGGGGGGACGAGAGAGACCCAGTACTTC. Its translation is CASSKTSGGTRETQYF.

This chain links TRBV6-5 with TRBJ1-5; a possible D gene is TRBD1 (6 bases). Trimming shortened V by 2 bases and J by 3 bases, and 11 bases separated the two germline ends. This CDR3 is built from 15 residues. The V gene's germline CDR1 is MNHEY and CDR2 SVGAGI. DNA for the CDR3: TGTGCCAGCAGTTACAAAGGGGGGGACAATCAGCCCCAGCATTTT. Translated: CASSYKGGDNQPQHF.

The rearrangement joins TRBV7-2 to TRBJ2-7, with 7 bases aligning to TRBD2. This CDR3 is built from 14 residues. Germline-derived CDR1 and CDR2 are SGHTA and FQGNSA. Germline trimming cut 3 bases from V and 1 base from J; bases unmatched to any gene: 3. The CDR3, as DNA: TGTGCCAGCAGCTTCGCGGGGGTTTCCTACGAGCAGTACTTC. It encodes CASSFAGVSYEQYF.

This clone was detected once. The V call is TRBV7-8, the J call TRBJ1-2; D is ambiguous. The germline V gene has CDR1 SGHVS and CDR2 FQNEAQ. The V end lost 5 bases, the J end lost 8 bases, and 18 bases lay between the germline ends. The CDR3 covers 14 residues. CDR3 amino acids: CASSPTVVSSGYTF. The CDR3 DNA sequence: TGTGCCAGCAGCCCCACGGTCGTCAGCAGCGGCTACACCTTC. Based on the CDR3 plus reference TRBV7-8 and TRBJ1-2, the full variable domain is GAGVSQSPRYKVAKRGQDVALRCDPISGHVSLFWYQQALGQGPEFLTYFQNEAQLDKSGLPSDRFFAERPEGSVSTLKIQRTQQEDSAVYLCASSPTVVSSGYTFGSGTRLTVV.

CDR3 loop: CASSQDPPPRVSYEQYF. The DNA of the CDR3 is TGCGCCAGCAGCCAAGATCCGCCCCCCAGGGTCTCCTACGAGCAGTACTTC. The chain couples TRBV4-1 to TRBJ2-7, with a tentative D call TRBD1 (5 bases). The CDR3 is 17 residues long. V was pared by 0 bases and J by 0 bases, with 15 bases between. The V gene's germline CDR1 is MGHRA and CDR2 YSYEKL.

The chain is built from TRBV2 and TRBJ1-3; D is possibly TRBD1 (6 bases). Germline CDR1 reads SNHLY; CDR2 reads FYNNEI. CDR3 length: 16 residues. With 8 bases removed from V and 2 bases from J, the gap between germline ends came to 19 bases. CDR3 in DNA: TGTGCCAGCGCACGAACCGCCACAGGGACTGGAAACACCATATATTTT. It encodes CASARTATGTGNTIYF.

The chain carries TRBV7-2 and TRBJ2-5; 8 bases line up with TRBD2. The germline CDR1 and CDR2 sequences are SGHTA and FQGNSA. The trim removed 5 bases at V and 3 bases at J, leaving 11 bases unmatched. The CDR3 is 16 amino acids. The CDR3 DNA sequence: TGTGCCAGCAGCCCTCGGCCCGCAGCGGGGGAAGAGACCCAGTACTTC. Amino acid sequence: CASSPRPAAGEETQYF.

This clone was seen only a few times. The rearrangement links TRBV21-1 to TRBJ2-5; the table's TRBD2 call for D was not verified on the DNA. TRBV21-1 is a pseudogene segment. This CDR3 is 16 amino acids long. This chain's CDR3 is CASSKGGTSGQETQYF. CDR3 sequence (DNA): TGTGCCAGCAGCAAAGGAGGGACTAGCGGACAAGAGACCCAGTACTTC.

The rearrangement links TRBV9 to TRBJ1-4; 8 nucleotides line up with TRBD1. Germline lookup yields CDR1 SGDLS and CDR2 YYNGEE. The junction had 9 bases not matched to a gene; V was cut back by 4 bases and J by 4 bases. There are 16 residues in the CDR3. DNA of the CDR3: TGTGCCAGCAGCCCCCCCCGGGACAGGCTTAATGAAAAACTGTTTTTT. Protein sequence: CASSPPRDRLNEKLFF.

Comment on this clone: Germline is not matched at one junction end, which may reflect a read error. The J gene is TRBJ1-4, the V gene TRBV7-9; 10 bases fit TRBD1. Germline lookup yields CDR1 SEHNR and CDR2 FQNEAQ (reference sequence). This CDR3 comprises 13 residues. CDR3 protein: CASGTGVGEKPFF. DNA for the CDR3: TGTGCCAGCGGGACAGGGGTCGGTGAAAAACCGTTTTTT. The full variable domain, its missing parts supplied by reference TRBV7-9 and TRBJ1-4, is DTGVSQNPRHKITKRGQNVTFRCDPISEHNRLYWYRQTLGQGPEFLTYFQNEAQLEKSRLLSDRFSAERPKGSFSTLEIQRTEQGDSAMYLCASGTGVGEKPFFGSGTQLSVL.

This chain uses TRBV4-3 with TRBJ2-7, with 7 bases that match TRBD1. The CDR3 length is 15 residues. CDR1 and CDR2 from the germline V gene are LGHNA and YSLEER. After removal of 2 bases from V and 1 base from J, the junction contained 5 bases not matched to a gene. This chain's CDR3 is CASSQQPGQSYEQYF. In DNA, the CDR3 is TGCGCCAGCAGCCAACAACCGGGACAGTCCTACGAGCAGTACTTC.

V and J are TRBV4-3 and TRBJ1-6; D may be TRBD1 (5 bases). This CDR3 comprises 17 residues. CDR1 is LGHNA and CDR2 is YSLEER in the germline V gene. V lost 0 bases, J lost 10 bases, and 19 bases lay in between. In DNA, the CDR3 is TGCGCCAGCAGCCAAGATGGGCAGGGCCTGTCTCGATCACCCCTCCACTTT. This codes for CASSQDGQGLSRSPLHF.

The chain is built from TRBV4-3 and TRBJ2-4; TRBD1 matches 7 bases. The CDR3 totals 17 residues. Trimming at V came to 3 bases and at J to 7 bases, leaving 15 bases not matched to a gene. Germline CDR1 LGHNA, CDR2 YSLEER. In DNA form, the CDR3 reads TGCGCCAGCAGCCACGGATGGGCGAAGGACAGGAAGAACATTCAGTACTTC. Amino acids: CASSHGWAKDRKNIQYF.

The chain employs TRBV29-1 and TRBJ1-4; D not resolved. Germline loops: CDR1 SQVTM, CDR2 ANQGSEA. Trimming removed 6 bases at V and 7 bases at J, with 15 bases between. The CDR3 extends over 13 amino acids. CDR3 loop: CSVGRVEGEKLFF. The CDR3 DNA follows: TGCAGCGTCGGAAGGGTGGAAGGTGAAAAACTGTTTTTT. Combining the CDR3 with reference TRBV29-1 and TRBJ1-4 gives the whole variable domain SAVISQKPSRDICQRGTSLTIQCQVDSQVTMMFWYRQQPGQSLTLIATANQGSEATYESGFVIDKFPISRPNLTFSTLTVSNMSPEDSSIYLCSVGRVEGEKLFFGSGTQLSVL.

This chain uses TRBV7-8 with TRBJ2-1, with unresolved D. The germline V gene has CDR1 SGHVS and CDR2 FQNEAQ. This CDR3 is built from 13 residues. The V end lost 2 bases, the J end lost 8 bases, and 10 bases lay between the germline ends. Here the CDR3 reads CASSLTWVYEQFF. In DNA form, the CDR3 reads TGTGCCAGCAGCTTAACGTGGGTCTATGAGCAGTTCTTC.

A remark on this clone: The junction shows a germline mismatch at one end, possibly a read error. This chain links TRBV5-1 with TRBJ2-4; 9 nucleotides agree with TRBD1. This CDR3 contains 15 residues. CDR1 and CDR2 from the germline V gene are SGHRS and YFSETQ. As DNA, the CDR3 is TGCGCCAGCAGCGTCGACAGGGGGGTCAAAAGCATTCAGTACTTC. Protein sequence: CASSVDRGVKSIQYF.